This T cell receptor beta chain appears in the sequencing data of a study of cytomegalovirus exposure and HLA in healthy donors. Study findings and constraints: Other equally common chains were less clonally expanded than HLA-associated TCR beta chains, a later analysis showed. Researchers reported that a few CMV-associated chains were confirmed in vitro as CMV antigen-specific. A link between a missense DCLRE1C variant and TCR beta V- and J-gene trimming emerged from a later analysis.

Both 60 Vbeta primers and 13 Jbeta primers went into the PCR. Assay used: immunoSEQ multiplex PCR; TCRdb lists only in-frame clones, some missing. Of 85,000 to 100,000 clones in the sample, around 73% were seen once. CDR3 length: 17 residues. Germline V lookup: CDR1 SNHLY, CDR2 FYNNEI. V lost 6 bases and J lost 5; bases outside the gene matches: 10. At the time of sampling, donors were nominally healthy, though unrecorded immune exposures were likely. A note on this clone: Its cognate antigen is unknown.

The sample taken for sequencing was PBMCs. This chain uses TRBV2 with TRBJ2-7; TRBD2 matches at 16 bases. The TCR sequence derives from a woman aged 35 to 49 in good health and CMV-seropositive. CDR3 nucleotide sequence: TGTGCCAGCAGGGTTGGGACTAGCGGGAGGGCCGGGAACGAGCAGTACTTC. As protein: CASRVGTSGRAGNEQYF. Complete variable domain (other parts from reference TRBV2 and TRBJ2-7): EPEVTQTPSHQVTQMGQEVILRCVPISNHLYFYWYRQILGQKVEFLVSFYNNEISEKSEIFDDQFSVERPDGSNFTLKIRSTKLEDSAMYFCASRVGTSGRAGNEQYFGPGTRLTVT.